The 5 T cell receptor beta chains below were found in one sample sequenced in a study of T-cell reconstitution after alpha-beta-depleted transplantation in children. TCRbeta library construction was performed incorporating unique molecular identifiers. TCRdb reanalysed the PCR reads using MiXCR and keeps one entry per CDR3 protein. Here the sample spans about 110,000 distinct CDR3 sequences, roughly 6.1% being singletons. Specimen: PBMCs, mostly from graft donor cells, collected 360 days after TCRalphabeta/CD19-depleted stem cell transplant. These receptors came from a male patient between 2 and 9 years old who had a stem cell transplant for acute lymphoblastic leukemia, so the T cells may come from the graft donor.

The rearrangement uses TRBV6-5 and TRBJ2-7, with 9 bases matching TRBD2. The CDR3 loop spans 14 amino acids. CDR1 and CDR2 from the germline V gene are MNHEY and SVGAGI. Trimming cost V 4 bases and J 3 bases; bases outside gene matches: 4. The CDR3 region has the DNA TGTGCCAGCAGTTGGGGGACTAGCAGCTACGAGCAGTACTTC. Translated, it gives CASSWGTSSYEQYF.

This clonotype has only a few counts. The CDR3 bases are TGTGCCAGCAGCTTATTTTCTACGAGGGACACTGAAGCTTTCTTT. This codes for CASSLFSTRDTEAFF. The rearrangement uses TRBV11-2 and TRBJ1-1; D is uncertain. CDR1 and CDR2 from the germline V gene are SGHAT and FQNNGV. The CDR3 is 15 amino acids. Trimming shortened V by 2 bases and J by 3 bases, and 13 bases separated the two germline ends. The full variable domain, its missing parts supplied by reference TRBV11-2 and TRBJ1-1, is EAGVAQSPRYKIIEKRQSVAFWCNPISGHATLYWYQQILGQGPKLLIQFQNNGVVDDSQLPKDRFSAERLKGVDSTLKIQPAKLEDSAVYLCASSLFSTRDTEAFFGQGTRLTVV.

As for this clonotype: The CDR3 end shows no conserved phenylalanine or tryptophan, and so a read error is likely. The rearrangement uses TRBV6-5 and TRBJ1-5, with 7 bases matching TRBD1. Per germline, CDR1 MNHEY and CDR2 SVGAGI. The CDR3 is 19 residues long. The ends lost 0 bases at V and 6 bases at J; junction bases unmatched: 17. The CDR3 loop reads CASSYSRGPGVEGCQPQHV. The CDR3 DNA sequence: TGTGCCAGCAGTTACTCTAGGGGGCCGGGGGTGGAAGGCTGTCAGCCCCAGCATGTT.

This clonotype was seen ten or more times. The chain uses TRBV9 and TRBJ2-1; 14 bases line up with TRBD2. There are 15 residues in the CDR3. The trim removed 1 base at V and 7 bases at J, leaving 1 base unmatched. CDR1 is SGDLS and CDR2 is YYNGEE in the germline V gene. The CDR3 sequence is CASSVRTSGGNEQFF. The CDR3 DNA is TGTGCCAGCAGCGTACGGACTAGCGGGGGGAATGAGCAGTTCTTC. The complete variable domain, with remaining parts taken from reference TRBV9 and TRBJ2-1, reads DSGVTQTPKHLITATGQRVTLRCSPRSGDLSVYWYQQSLDQGLQFLIQYYNGEERAKGNILERFSAQQFPDLHSELNLSSLELGDSALYFCASSVRTSGGNEQFFGPGTRLTVL.

In its sample, this clonotype was seen a few times. The chain links TRBV5-6 to TRBJ2-5; maybe TRBD2 (6 bases). V lost 1 base to trimming and J lost 4 bases, with 20 bases between them. CDR1 SGHDT and CDR2 YYEEEE come from the germline V gene. The CDR3 totals 17 residues. Here the CDR3 DNA reads TGTGCCAGCAGCTTGTATCCAGGGAGGCAAGGAAGAGAGACCCAGTACTTC. This sequence encodes CASSLYPGRQGRETQYF.